These 15 T cell receptor beta chains came from one sample sequenced in a study of T cells in Graves' hyperthyroidism and ophthalmopathy (dated by TCRdb to the late 2010s). The library was prepared using multiplex PCR. For sequencing, an Illumina HiSeq 2000 was employed. The TCR beta CDR3 regions were amplified from RNA transcripts. The TCR CDR3 was subjected to a first round of RT-PCR using the HTBI primer set and the Qiagen OneStep RT-PCR kit. The raw public data were reprocessed by TCRdb itself: fastp quality trimming at Q25, MiXCR clonotype calling, in-frame beta chains only. Every CDR3 protein is listed once, alongside the most common genes and DNA of its rows. A total of fewer than 400,000 distinct CDR3 sequences appear in this sample, less than 20% of them only once. The ten largest clonotypes hold 28% of the sample. The source material was blood. The source is a woman between 18 and 30 years old with Graves' hyperthyroidism that later progressed to Graves' ophthalmopathy.

This clonotype was observed at least ten times. This chain uses TRBV15 with TRBJ2-7; D is perhaps TRBD1 or TRBD2 (5 bases each). The ends were cut back, 5 bases at V and 2 bases at J, with 10 bases in the middle. CDR1 is LNHNV, CDR2 YYDKDF, per germline (reference sequence). The CDR3 is made up of 13 amino acids. The CDR3 here is CATSSGGTYEQYF. The CDR3 coding sequence is TGTGCCACCAGCTCTGGGGGAACCTACGAGCAGTACTTC.

The V call is TRBV20-1, the J call TRBJ2-5; D ambiguous. V lost 1 base and J 4 bases, leaving 13 bases between the germline ends. CDR1 is DFQATT, CDR2 SNEGSKA, per germline (reference sequence). The CDR3 loop spans 14 amino acids. The DNA of the CDR3 is TGCAGTGCTAGAGGGAACAGCATCCGAGAGACCCAGTACTTC. Translating gives CSARGNSIRETQYF.

This clonotype was seen at least ten times. The rearrangement links TRBV6-2 or TRBV6-3 to TRBJ1-2; perhaps TRBD1 as D (5 bases). CDR3 size: 14 residues. Germline CDR1 is MNHEY and CDR2 is SVGEGT. V gave up 2 bases and J gave up 3 bases, with 10 bases separating them. The CDR3, as DNA: TGTGCCAGCAGTTACGGGGCCTTCGACTATGGCTACACCTTC. The encoded protein is CASSYGAFDYGYTF.

This clonotype was counted many times. The chain employs TRBV5-1 and TRBJ2-3; the D is unclear. This CDR3 contains 14 residues. The V gene lost 3 bases and the J gene lost 0 bases, with 8 bases spanning the gap. Germline CDR1 reads SGHRS; CDR2 reads YFSETQ. Written as DNA, the CDR3 is TGCGCCAGCAGCTCCTTATGGAGCACAGATACGCAGTATTTT. The encoded protein is CASSSLWSTDTQYF.

This clonotype was seen repeatedly, ten times or more. CDR3 protein: CASSQDLVRGEQYF. In DNA, the CDR3 is TGTGCCAGCAGCCAAGATCTGGTGCGGGGAGAGCAGTACTTC. The V gene is TRBV3-1, the J gene TRBJ2-7, with a weak D call TRBD2 (6 bases). The CDR3 totals 14 residues. The ends were cut back, 0 bases at V and 7 bases at J, with 13 bases in the middle. Germline-derived CDR1 and CDR2 are LGHDT and YNNKEL (reference sequence).

This clonotype was recorded many times. The chain is built from TRBV5-1 and TRBJ2-7; 9 positions agree with TRBD2. Losses at the gene ends were 1 base for V and 4 bases for J; bases not matched to a gene: 6. Germline CDR1 and CDR2: SGHRS and YFSETQ. The CDR3 extends over 15 amino acids. CDR3 DNA sequence: TGCGCCAGCAGCTTGAATAGCGGGAGAGCGTACGAGCAGTACTTC. Protein product: CASSLNSGRAYEQYF.

The J gene is TRBJ2-1, the V gene TRBV5-5, with 10 positions matching TRBD2. Germline CDR1 SGHKS, CDR2 YYEKEE (reference sequence). There are 18 residues in the CDR3. Losses at the gene ends were 3 bases for V and 2 bases for J; bases not matched to a gene: 11. CDR3 residues: CASSSLGGSGRAYNEQFF. CDR3 nucleotides: TGTGCCAGCAGCTCACTCGGAGGGAGCGGGAGGGCCTACAATGAGCAGTTCTTC.

The CDR3 spells CAIRDWPGQSSGNTIYF. The CDR3 DNA is TGTGCCATCAGAGATTGGCCGGGCCAGAGCTCTGGAAACACCATATATTTT. The chain has TRBV10-3 and TRBJ1-3; D call uncertain. Germline CDR1 reads ENHRY; CDR2 reads SYGVKD. Between the trimmed V and J ends, which lost 6 bases and 0 bases, there was a span of 18 bases. The CDR3 extends over 17 amino acids.

This clonotype was seen repeatedly, ten times or more. The chain is built from TRBV5-8 and TRBJ2-3; D is possibly TRBD1 (6 bases). The V end was cut by 0 bases, the J end by 7 bases, with 9 bases between. The CDR3 is 13 amino acids. The germline V gene has CDR1 SGHTS and CDR2 YDEGEE. The CDR3 sequence is CASSLDRAYTQYF. In nucleotides, the CDR3 is TGTGCCAGCAGCTTGGACAGGGCGTATACGCAGTATTTT.

This clonotype was observed at least ten times. The rearrangement joins TRBV2 to TRBJ2-1, with 9 bases identical to TRBD2. V gave up 1 base and J gave up 3 bases; unmatched junction bases: 7. The CDR3 has 17 amino acids. Germline V gene lookup returns CDR1 SNHLY and CDR2 FYNNEI. CDR3 sequence: CASSEGGWREGYNEQFF. CDR3 in DNA: TGTGCCAGCAGTGAAGGGGGGTGGCGGGAGGGCTACAATGAGCAGTTCTTC.

This clonotype was observed at least ten times. The V call is TRBV12-3 or TRBV12-4, the J call TRBJ1-1; D unresolved. The CDR3 extends over 11 amino acids. V was trimmed by 3 bases and J by 8 bases, leaving 7 bases between them. CDR3 protein: CASSLSREAFF. CDR3 bases: TGTGCCAGCAGTTTGAGCAGAGAAGCTTTCTTT.

Many counts were recorded for this clonotype. The chain uses TRBV18 and TRBJ2-5; D gene ambiguous. V was cut by 0 bases and J by 1 base, with 9 bases left in between. This CDR3 is built from 15 residues. CDR1 and CDR2 (germline): KGHSH, LQKENI. Here the CDR3 DNA reads TGTGCCAGCTCACCACCGGGCACCGCCCAAGAGACCCAGTACTTC. The encoded protein is CASSPPGTAQETQYF.

This clonotype was picked up a small number of times. V is TRBV4-1 and J is TRBJ2-7; no clear D gene. Germline V gene data show CDR1 as MGHRA and CDR2 as YSYEKL. V was cut by 1 base and J by 5 bases, with 12 bases left in between. The CDR3 contains 14 residues. The CDR3 DNA is TGCGCCAGCAGCCAAGCTGAGAGATTCCACGAGCAGTACTTC. Translated, it gives CASSQAERFHEQYF.

This clonotype was recorded many times. The rearrangement uses TRBV30 and TRBJ1-5; 11 nucleotides match TRBD1. V was clipped by 1 base and J by 8 bases; unmatched bases: 7. CDR3 length: 15 residues. Germline CDR1 and CDR2: GTSNPN and SVGIG (reference sequence). CDR3 coding DNA: TGTGCCTGGAGTGCTGGGACAGGGGGTAGTGAGCCCCAGCATTTT. Residues: CAWSAGTGGSEPQHF.

This clonotype was observed a few times. CDR3 amino acids: CASSYSFRPGYNEQFF. Written as DNA, the CDR3 is TGTGCCAGCAGTTACTCGTTTCGCCCAGGGTACAATGAGCAGTTCTTC. The chain couples TRBV6-5 to TRBJ2-1; perhaps TRBD1 as D (5 bases). This CDR3 is 16 amino acids long. Trimming took 0 bases from V and 4 from J, leaving 13 bases between them. Per the germline V gene, CDR1 is MNHEY and CDR2 is SVGAGI.